This record covers a single T cell receptor (beta chain). This sample stems from a study of OX40 agonist ivuxolimab in advanced cancers. Sequencing used immunoSEQ multiplex PCR; TCRdb keeps in-frame clones, though not all of them. The repertoire includes 65,000 to 100,000 clones, about 94% of them detected once, and over 8.5% sits in the top ten. This CDR3 is built from 13 residues. CDR1 is MNHEY, CDR2 SVGAGI, per germline. V dropped 2 bases and J dropped 7; count of bases not matched to a gene: 4. The receptor comes from an adult with an advanced solid tumor such as melanoma, head and neck, liver or kidney cancer. J is TRBJ1-2 and V is TRBV6-5; 7 nucleotides match TRBD1. The material was CD4+ or CD8+ T cells sorted from blood, obtained in a trial of the OX40 agonist ivuxolimab. The CDR3 here is CASSYGGGRGYTF. CDR3 coding DNA: TGTGCCAGCAGTTACGGAGGGGGCCGTGGCTACACCTTC.